These 22 T cell receptor beta chains were sequenced from one sample in a study of shared clonotypes between healthy human individuals. Assay used: immunoSEQ multiplex PCR; TCRdb lists only in-frame clones, some missing. Among around 980,000 clones listed, roughly 74% were seen once. Sequencing input: memory CD4+ T cells from PBMCs. Subset reported: CD45RA-negative fraction. Receptors were obtained from a young man in good health. Some clones in this sample may be carry-over from other donors' samples.

This clone has only a few counts. This likely came from a read error, as a far larger clone is one base away. This same CDR3 is encoded by further DNA sequences in the sample. J is TRBJ2-2 and V is TRBV5-6; TRBD1 or TRBD2 may be the D gene (5 bases each). Trimming cost V 4 bases and J 6 bases, with 13 bases left between them. There are 14 residues in the CDR3. Germline assignment: CDR1 SGHDT and CDR2 YYEEEE. CDR3: CASSTGTAPGELFF. The CDR3 DNA reads TGTGCCAGCAGCACCGGGACCGCGCCCGGGGAGCTGTTTTTT. Full variable domain (remainder filled in from reference TRBV5-6 and TRBJ2-2): DAGVTQSPTHLIKTRGQQVTLRCSPKSGHDTVSWYQQALGQGPQFIFQYYEEEERQRGNFPDRFSGHQFPNYSSELNVNALLLGDSALYLCASSTGTAPGELFFGEGSRLTVL.

In DNA, the CDR3 is TGTGCCAGCAGCCCCGGGGGGCGATACACTGAAGCTTTCTTT. Its protein product is CASSPGGRYTEAFF. The chain recombines TRBV5-4 with TRBJ1-1; the D gene is possibly TRBD1 (6 bases). Germline V lookup: CDR1 SGHNT, CDR2 YYREEE (reference sequence). This CDR3 region has 14 residues. V dropped 4 bases and J dropped 3 bases, with 13 bases sitting between them. Based on the CDR3 plus reference TRBV5-4 and TRBJ1-1, the full variable domain is ETGVTQSPTHLIKTRGQQVTLRCSSQSGHNTVSWYQQALGQGPQFIFQYYREEENGRGNFPPRFSGLQFPNYSSELNVNALELDDSALYLCASSPGGRYTEAFFGQGTRLTVV.

This clone was observed a few times. The V call is TRBV19, the J call TRBJ1-2; D unclear. This CDR3 has 13 amino acids. V was clipped by 3 bases and J by 1 base, with 6 bases between them. CDR1 and CDR2 (germline): LNHDA, SQIVND (reference sequence). The CDR3 loop reads CASSINSNYGYTF. The CDR3 DNA sequence: TGTGCCAGTAGTATCAACAGTAACTATGGCTACACCTTC.

This clone was counted a single time. The sample contains more than one DNA sequence encoding this CDR3. This chain joins TRBV5-1 and TRBJ2-3; 9 bases match TRBD2. The CDR3 has 16 residues. V shed 0 bases and J 0 bases; nucleotides not matched to a gene: 2. Germline V gene lookup returns CDR1 SGHRS and CDR2 YFSETQ. In DNA, the CDR3 is TGCGCCAGCAGCTTGGGACTAGCGGACAGCACAGATACGCAGTATTTT. Amino acid sequence: CASSLGLADSTDTQYF.

This clone was observed a few times. The V call is TRBV29-1, the J call TRBJ2-5; D possibly matches TRBD1 or TRBD2 (6 bases each). The V end was cut by 6 bases, the J end by 3 bases, with 17 bases between. Germline V gene lookup returns CDR1 SQVTM and CDR2 ANQGSEA. This CDR3 region has 14 residues. CDR3 nucleotides: TGCAGCGTCCCCAAAGGGGGACTTAAAGAGACCCAGTACTTC. This codes for CSVPKGGLKETQYF.

The chain carries TRBV7-9 and TRBJ1-4; 8 nucleotides match TRBD1. The CDR3 covers 16 residues. Germline V gene lookup returns CDR1 SEHNR and CDR2 FQNEAQ (reference sequence). J gave up 7 bases and V 5 bases, and 12 bases lay outside the gene matches. CDR3 nucleotide sequence: TGTGCCAGCAGCCCAAACCGGGCAGGGGGCGTTGAAAAACTGTTTTTT. This sequence encodes CASSPNRAGGVEKLFF.

The rearrangement uses TRBV11-3 and TRBJ2-1; tentative D call: TRBD2 (6 bases). The CDR3 consists of 15 residues. CDR1 and CDR2 from the germline V gene are SGHNT and YENEEA. V dropped 1 base and J dropped 8 bases, with 15 bases sitting between them. CDR3 region: CASSLGLEVRDEQFF. In DNA, the CDR3 is TGTGCCAGCAGCTTAGGACTAGAGGTTCGCGATGAGCAGTTCTTC.

The chain employs TRBV5-1 and TRBJ2-1; 12 bases line up with TRBD2. Germline V gene data show CDR1 as SGHRS and CDR2 as YFSETQ. V shed 0 bases and J 7 bases; nucleotides not matched to a gene: 2. CDR3 size: 15 residues. For the CDR3, the DNA is TGCGCCAGCAGCTTGGGGACTAGCGGGAAGAATGAGCAGTTCTTC. Amino acids: CASSLGTSGKNEQFF. The variable domain in full, with the rest retrieved from reference TRBV5-1 and TRBJ2-1, is KAGVTQTPRYLIKTRGQQVTLSCSPISGHRSVSWYQQTPGQGLQFLFEYFSETQRNKGNFPGRFSGRQFSNSRSEMNVSTLELGDSALYLCASSLGTSGKNEQFFGPGTRLTVL.

This clone was detected many times. At the DNA level, this CDR3 is encoded by other sequences in the same sample as well. The chain combines TRBV30 with TRBJ1-3; D gene uncertain. This CDR3 region has 14 residues. Germline V CDR1 and CDR2: GTSNPN, SVGIG (reference sequence). Trimming removed 0 bases at V and 0 bases at J, with 6 bases between. The CDR3 DNA follows: TGTGCCTGGAGTGTAGGGTTCTCTGGAAACACCATATATTTT. This gives the protein CAWSVGFSGNTIYF.

This sequence joins TRBV5-8 and TRBJ2-1; tentatively, D is TRBD2 (6 bases). The ends were cut back, 4 bases at V and 0 bases at J, with 11 bases in the middle. Germline V gene data show CDR1 as SGHTS and CDR2 as YDEGEE. There are 15 residues in the CDR3. DNA for the CDR3: TGTGCCAGCAGCCGGGGACTTGTCTCCTACAATGAGCAGTTCTTC. Protein: CASSRGLVSYNEQFF.

On this clone: One end of the junction varies from germline; a read error may be responsible. This rearrangement joins TRBV27 to TRBJ2-7, with 14 positions matching TRBD2. This CDR3 region has 15 residues. Germline CDR1 reads MNHEY; CDR2 reads SMNVEV (reference sequence). The DNA of the CDR3 is TGTGCCAGCAGTTCCACCGGGACTAGCGGGAGATCATGGAACTTC. As protein: CASSSTGTSGRSWNF.

This chain connects TRBV18 to TRBJ2-5; 8 bases align to TRBD1. The CDR3 has 14 amino acids. Trimming cost V 8 bases and J 3 bases; bases outside gene matches: 8. Germline CDR1 is KGHSH and CDR2 is LQKENI. In DNA form, the CDR3 reads TGTGCCAGCCGACCCGGGACAGGAGAAGAGACCCAGTACTTC. Translation: CASRPGTGEETQYF.

The gene calls are TRBV5-8 and TRBJ2-1; no reliable D call. CDR1 and CDR2 from the germline V gene are SGHTS and YDEGEE. The CDR3 extends over 12 amino acids. V dropped 4 bases and J dropped 15 bases, with 17 bases sitting between them. CDR3 sequence: CASSLVDGGRFF. CDR3 coding DNA: TGTGCCAGCAGCCTAGTAGACGGTGGGCGGTTCTTC. Combining the CDR3 with reference TRBV5-8 and TRBJ2-1 gives the whole variable domain EAGVTQSPTHLIKTRGQQATLRCSPISGHTSVYWYQQALGLGLQFLLWYDEGEERNRGNFPPRFSGRQFPNYSSELNVNALELEDSALYLCASSLVDGGRFFGPGTRLTVL.

The sample holds one count of this clone. Given a much more abundant clone one base away, this may be a read error. The chain couples TRBV6-1 to TRBJ1-2; 7 bases match TRBD1. J lost 3 bases, V lost 4 bases, and 5 bases had no gene match. Germline CDR1 reads MNHNS; CDR2 reads SASEGT. The CDR3 is made up of 14 amino acids. CDR3 nucleotides: TGTGCCAGCAGTGTGACAGGGAACCACTATGGCTACACCTTC. Its protein is CASSVTGNHYGYTF.

The chain has TRBV5-4 and TRBJ2-5; weak D call: TRBD2 (7 bases). CDR3 length equals 15 residues. CDR1 SGHNT and CDR2 YYREEE come from the germline V gene (reference sequence). V was cut by 3 bases and J by 0 bases, with 12 bases left in between. In DNA, the CDR3 is TGTGCCAGCAGCTGGGGGGGCGGGTACCAAGAGACCCAGTACTTC. Translation: CASSWGGGYQETQYF.

This clone was picked up one time. This chain uses TRBV18 with TRBJ1-3; D unclear. The V end lost 3 bases, the J end lost 3 bases, and 6 bases lay between the germline ends. CDR3 length: 13 residues. CDR1 and CDR2 from the germline V gene are KGHSH and LQKENI. CDR3 bases: TGTGCCAGCTCACCCACGGATGGAAACACCATATATTTT. This translates into CASSPTDGNTIYF.

This chain links TRBV25-1 with TRBJ2-5; D may correspond to TRBD1 or TRBD2 (6 bases each). Deletions cut 3 bases from V and 4 bases from J, with 15 bases between. The CDR3 extends over 15 amino acids. Germline V CDR1 and CDR2: MGHDK, SYGVNS. The CDR3 nucleotides are TGTGCCAGCAGTGATTCTAGGGGGGCTGGAGAGACCCAGTACTTC. Its translation is CASSDSRGAGETQYF.

This rearrangement joins TRBV9 to TRBJ1-2; 7 bases fit TRBD1. The J segment lost 3 bases and the V segment lost 4 bases, leaving 9 bases of the junction unmatched. The CDR3 is 15 amino acids. Germline V lookup: CDR1 SGDLS, CDR2 YYNGEE. Here the CDR3 reads CASSTTGFLDYGYTF. CDR3 sequence (DNA): TGTGCCAGCAGCACGACAGGGTTTCTTGACTATGGCTACACCTTC.

CDR3 in DNA: TGTGCCAGCAGTTCTAGGCCCCTCCGGGACAGGTCTAGCGCAACTAATGAAAAACTGTTTTTT. Translation: CASSSRPLRDRSSATNEKLFF. V usage is TRBV28 and J usage is TRBJ1-4; 8 nucleotides line up with TRBD1. Germline V gene sequence: CDR1 MDHEN, CDR2 SYDVKM. The CDR3 runs 21 residues. V was pared by 4 bases and J by 0 bases, with 19 bases of the junction left unmatched.

CDR3 in amino acids: CSARDPGIHTF. CDR3 DNA sequence: TGCAGTGCTAGAGATCCAGGGATACACACCTTC. The rearrangement links TRBV20-1 to TRBJ1-2, with D perhaps TRBD1 (5 bases). Germline CDR1 and CDR2: DFQATT and SNEGSKA (reference sequence). This CDR3 comprises 11 residues. Trimming cost V 0 bases and J 12 bases, with 11 bases left between them.

The CDR3 here is CASSLSREGSGYEQYF. The CDR3 DNA reads as TGTGCCAGCAGTTTATCGCGGGAAGGTAGCGGCTACGAGCAGTACTTC. The rearrangement joins TRBV27 to TRBJ2-7; TRBD2 might be the D (6 bases). This CDR3 region has 16 residues. V was trimmed by 0 bases and J by 3 bases, leaving 15 bases between them. Germline V gene data show CDR1 as MNHEY and CDR2 as SMNVEV (reference sequence).

The chain links TRBV6-5 to TRBJ1-2, with D possibly TRBD1 on 5 matching bases. In germline, CDR1 is MNHEY, CDR2 SVGAGI. V was shortened by 2 bases and J by 4 bases, with 11 bases between the two germline ends. The length of the CDR3 is 14 residues. The CDR3 is CASSYRGTFYGYTF. The CDR3 DNA reads as TGTGCCAGCAGTTACCGCGGGACCTTCTATGGCTACACCTTC.